The sequence of this TCR beta chain was determined in a study of blood T cell repertoires in COVID-19 (dated by TCRdb to about 2020). At the level of the whole study: Samples covering the acute and convalescent phases of COVID-19 were provided by collaborators in the United States, Italy and Spain. The prospective study material was composed of cDNA or gDNA derived from T cells, B-cell-depleted T cells, or PBMCs. Subjects who had been exposed to COVID-19, were actively infected with it, or had recovered from it provided the deeply sampled blood TCRbeta repertoires that made up the dataset. The repertoires were released in a freely available public database meant as a resource for research on the immune response to SARS-CoV-2. The samples were drawn from the first 160 participants of the ongoing ImmuneRACE study and from roughly 1,300 subjects provided by 6 global collaborators. Sample metadata almost always included a de-identified subject ID, COVID-19 status, age in years and sex. Where HLA class I and class II types were available, the types were taken from metadata supplied by the sample provider, not from assay-based typing. The paper as a whole reports these results and caveats: The amount of clinical and demographic metadata varied by source and participant and was provided uncurated.

The collaborating institutions used their own protocols to collect whole blood in K2EDTA tubes. For TCRbeta analysis, collaborators shipped samples in one of three forms: frozen whole blood, isolated PBMCs, or DNA extracted from either of those sample types. V and J are trimmed by 5 bases and 1 base, and the gene matches miss 13 bases of the junction. Taken from the germline V gene (reference sequence), the CDR1 and CDR2 loops are PRHDT and FYEKMQ. The CDR3 starts with the cysteine, ends with the phenylalanine, and has 18 residues. Only CDR3 DNA remains: 54 bases, in frame from the first base. With regard to this clone: It lacks a known antigen. Base-call qualities are not available, and no considerably larger clone is one nucleotide away.

TCRbeta CDR3 regions were amplified from genomic DNA using the immunoSEQ Assay, a bias-controlled multiplex PCR. The original methods were these. The number of nucleated cells in each sample was estimated from the amplification of reference gene primers within the assay. Sequence reads were collapsed and filtered to measure the absolute abundance of every unique TCRbeta CDR3 rearrangement. For each sample, productive Simpson clonality was calculated by taking the square root of Simpson's diversity index across productive rearrangements. TCRdb obtained this table from immuneACCESS and retained in-frame rearrangements with V and J assigned. These tables miss some clones; where compared with another copy, unresolved V genes account for less than half of the shortfall, and the remainder is unexplained. V, J and clone size are taken as reported in that table, and D and trimming were inferred from the DNA itself. This sample gives some 170,000 clones in total; approximately 81% of them show up just once. The ten largest account for about 1% of the sample.

Sequenced input: peripheral blood. The chain employs TRBV13 and TRBJ2-3; the junction holds 9 bases that match TRBD2. The TCR comes from a man between 40 and 49 years old with acute or convalescent COVID-19. The CDR3 region reads CASSATDSGGFRTDTQYF. In nucleotide form, the sequence is TGTGCCAGCAGCGCGACCGATAGCGGGGGCTTCCGCACAGATACGCAGTATTTT.